These T cell receptor beta chains were read from a single sample in a study of blood T cells in healthy people across ages. TCRdb re-derived calls from the 5' RACE reads in MiXCR, one entry per CDR3 protein. There are roughly 800,000 distinct CDR3 sequences in the sample; around a quarter occur only once, and 9.4% lies in the top ten. The same data also went into a second study, on T cells of mothers and their children.

The sample consisted of blood. These receptors were collected from a boy aged 5-17 years in good health. CDR3s include the opening cysteine and the closing phenylalanine or tryptophan. D genes are given only for firm matches. Only some rows state a clone size, as once, few, many or a class for expanded clones.

NA TRBJ2-7 NA TRBV28 TGTGCCGGCAGTTTCCAGGGTTTTTACGAGCAGTACTTC CAGSFQGFYEQYF
TRBD2 TRBJ2-7 NA TRBV7-9 TGTGCCAGCCGAGGAAGCGGGGACTCCTACGAGCAGTACTTC CASRGSGDSYEQYF
NA TRBJ2-3 NA TRBV7-2 TGTGCCAGCAGCTTAAACAGGGTCACAGATACGCAGTATTTT CASSLNRVTDTQYF
NA TRBJ2-3 NA TRBV7-9 TGTGCCAGCAGCTGGGGGGGCCCAGATACGCAGTATTTT CASSWGGPDTQYF
TRBD1 TRBJ2-1 few TRBV7-2 TGTGCCAGCAGCTTCACCGGGACAGGGGGGTATGAGCAGTTCTTC CASSFTGTGGYEQFF
NA TRBJ2-6 NA TRBV7-2 TGTGCCAGCAGCGAGAGGCTGGCGTCTGGGGCCAACGTCCTGACTTTC CASSERLASGANVLTF
TRBD1 TRBJ1-4 NA TRBV15 TGTGCCACCAGCAGATCATCTCTAAACAGGGGTGGGGAAAAACTGTTTTTT CATSRSSLNRGGEKLFF
NA TRBJ2-7 NA TRBV7-2 TGTGCCAGCAGCTTAGTATCTACGGACTACGAGCAGTACTTC CASSLVSTDYEQYF
NA TRBJ2-1 NA TRBV27 TGTGCCAGCAGTTTATATCGGTCCTACAATGAGCAGTTCTTC CASSLYRSYNEQFF
NA TRBJ2-7 NA TRBV11-1 TGTGCCAGCAGCCTACTACGTAACAGCGAGCAGTACTTC CASSLLRNSEQYF
TRBD2 TRBJ2-3 NA TRBV4-3 TGCGCCAGCAGCCGAGGGAGCGGGGGGGCCTCAGATACGCAGTATTTT CASSRGSGGASDTQYF
NA TRBJ2-6 few TRBV9 TGTGCCAGCAGCGTAGGCAGAGGCACCGGGGCCAACGTCCTGACTTTC CASSVGRGTGANVLTF
TRBD1 TRBJ1-2 NA TRBV29-1 TGCAGCGTGGACAGGGATGACTATGGCTACACCTTC CSVDRDDYGYTF
NA TRBJ2-3 many TRBV7-2 TGTGCCAGCAGCTTAATGGCGGGAAGCACAGATACGCAGTATTTT CASSLMAGSTDTQYF
TRBD2 TRBJ2-4 few TRBV6-5 TGTGCCAGCAGTAACCCCCCGGGAGGGTCATCAGCCAAAAACATTCAGTACTTC CASSNPPGGSSAKNIQYF
TRBD1 TRBJ2-5 NA TRBV7-8 TGTGCCAGCAGCCCAGACAGGGCAGGGGAGACCCAGTACTTC CASSPDRAGETQYF
TRBD1 TRBJ2-1 few TRBV19 TGTGCCAGTAGTAGGCGGACAGGGGGTTACAATGAGCAGTTCTTC CASSRRTGGYNEQFF
NA TRBJ2-1 few TRBV20-1 TGCAGTGCTGGAATACCTTCGGGACTCTACAATGAAGAGCAGTTCTTC CSAGIPSGLYNEEQFF
NA TRBJ2-1 few TRBV24-1 TGTGCCACCAGTGACCTCGGGACAACCGTCAATGAGCAGTTCTTC CATSDLGTTVNEQFF
TRBD2 TRBJ2-7 many TRBV20-1 TGCAGTGCGTGGACTAGCGGGAGCTACGAGCAGTACTTC CSAWTSGSYEQYF
NA TRBJ2-6 NA TRBV10-3 TGTGCCATCAGCGAGGTTAGCTCTGGGGCCAACGTCCTGACTTTC CAISEVSSGANVLTF
NA TRBJ1-1 NA TRBV6-1 TGTGCCAGCAGCGACGGGTTAGGGACTGAAGCTTTCTTT CASSDGLGTEAFF
NA TRBJ1-3 few TRBV20-1 TGCAGTGCTCTTTCCAGGGGCTCTGGAAACACCATATATTTT CSALSRGSGNTIYF
NA TRBJ1-1 NA TRBV28 TGTGCCGGCAGTTTAGCAAAGGAGCGGGTAATGAACACTGAAGCTTTCTTT CAGSLAKERVMNTEAFF
TRBD2 TRBJ2-7 NA TRBV20-1 TGCAGTGCTAGAGATTTGGCAGCGGGGGACTACGAGCAGTACTTC CSARDLAAGDYEQYF
TRBD1 TRBJ2-1 NA TRBV29-1 TGCAGCGGAGGGACAGACTACAATGAGCAGTTCTTC CSGGTDYNEQFF
NA TRBJ2-3 few TRBV4-2 TGTGCCAGCAGCTTGGAGGGGGGGACCTTCACAGATACGCAGTATTTT CASSLEGGTFTDTQYF
NA TRBJ1-4 NA TRBV5-1 TGCGCCAGCAGCACGGGACCGTTTAGTGAAAAACTGTTTTTT CASSTGPFSEKLFF
NA TRBJ2-5 NA TRBV12-3/TRBV12-4 TGTGCCAGCATATACACAGGGGGGGGGGAGACCCAGTACTTC CASIYTGGGETQYF
NA TRBJ2-5 few TRBV10-3 TGTGCCATCAGTGTTGGGCTTCTCAGGGGTGAGCAGTACTTC CAISVGLLRGEQYF
TRBD2 TRBJ2-5 few TRBV5-1 TGCGCCAGCAATCCTACTAGCGGGAGTGAAGAGACCCAGTACTTC CASNPTSGSEETQYF
TRBD1 TRBJ1-1 NA TRBV3-1 TGTGCCAGCAGCCCCGGACAGGCTGAAGCTTTCTTT CASSPGQAEAFF
TRBD1 TRBJ1-6 few TRBV20-1 TGCAGTGCTAGACCCGGGACAGGGGATTCACCCCTCCACTTT CSARPGTGDSPLHF
NA TRBJ2-3 few TRBV3-1 TGTGCCAGCAGCCATCCAGGGTATGTCGCAGATACGCAGTATTTT CASSHPGYVADTQYF
NA TRBJ2-7 NA TRBV7-2 TGTGCCAGCAGCTTAATGGGCGGGGCGAACTACGAGCAGTACTTC CASSLMGGANYEQYF
TRBD1 TRBJ2-7 few TRBV29-1 TGCAGCGTCAGGACAGGGCCTTCCTACGAGCAGTACTTC CSVRTGPSYEQYF
TRBD1 TRBJ2-5 few TRBV19 TGTGCCAGTAGTTCTGATGACAGGGGAGAGACCCAGTACTTC CASSSDDRGETQYF
TRBD1 TRBJ1-1 NA TRBV7-9 TGTGCCAGCAGCCCTACAACGCCGGGACAGGGGACCCGGGACACTGAAGCTTTCTTT CASSPTTPGQGTRDTEAFF
NA TRBJ2-7 NA TRBV7-6 TGTGCCAGCAGTTTAGGTAGGCCTTCCTACGAGCAGTACTTC CASSLGRPSYEQYF
TRBD1 TRBJ2-7 many TRBV7-6 TGTGCCAGCAGCTCCGGACAGGACTACGAGCAGTACTTC CASSSGQDYEQYF
TRBD2 TRBJ2-5 NA TRBV28 TGTGCCAGCGGCCTTAGCGGGAGAGGAGAGGAGACCCAGTACTTC CASGLSGRGEETQYF
NA TRBJ2-5 once TRBV6-6 TGTGCCAGCAGTTACGTACAGGCCCCAGAGACCCAGTACTTC CASSYVQAPETQYF
NA TRBJ2-7 NA TRBV20-1 TGCAGTGCTAGTCCCCGAGAGTCCTACGAGCAGTACTTC CSASPRESYEQYF
NA TRBJ2-1 NA TRBV6-2/TRBV6-3 TGTGCCAGCACCACAGGGCCTGCCGTGTACAATGAGCAGTTCTTC CASTTGPAVYNEQFF
NA TRBJ2-5 NA TRBV28 TGTGCCAGCAGTTTACAACCCGGGACGGCCCGAGAGACCCAGTACTTC CASSLQPGTARETQYF
NA TRBJ1-1 NA TRBV19 TGTGCCAGTAGCACAGTACCCCTGAACACTGAAGCCTTCTTT CASSTVPLNTEAFF
TRBD2 TRBJ2-1 NA TRBV7-6 TGTGCCAGCAGCTGGGGTGCGGGAGGGGATGAGCAGTTCTTC CASSWGAGGDEQFF
NA TRBJ2-5 few TRBV12-3/TRBV12-4 TGTGCCACAGGGGCGAACCTTCTGACGGAGACCCAGTACTTC CATGANLLTETQYF
NA TRBJ2-6 NA TRBV20-1 TGCAGTGCTAGAGCAGGGGTGTCAGGGGCCAACGTCCTGACTTTC CSARAGVSGANVLTF